This T cell receptor beta chain was profiled in a study of T cells after yellow fever vaccination. Study summary: Low-cell-number fractions underwent preparation using SMART-Seq v4 Ultra Low Input.

Comments on this clonotype: What it recognizes is unknown.

Study-level points and caveats: Within FACS-sorted repertoires, abundant clonotypes contaminating from the bulk population could be present.

The germline V gene has CDR1 SGHVS and CDR2 FNYEAQ. The V segment lost 5 bases and the J segment 5 bases; nucleotides outside the gene matches: 11. This CDR3 comprises 16 residues. Each CDR3 protein gets one entry after TCRdb re-called the 5' RACE reads with MiXCR. The sample carries hundreds of thousands of distinct CDR3 sequences, over 15% recorded once. This sequence joins TRBV7-6 and TRBJ2-7, with TRBD1 matching 11 bases. This material consisted of PBMCs, taken before the yellow fever booster vaccination. This receptor was obtained from a man aged 18 to 29 who received the YFV17D yellow fever vaccine. The CDR3 nucleotides are TGTGCCAGCAGCCGCCCCCGGGACAGGGGGGACGACGAGCAGTACTTC. This translates into CASSRPRDRGDDEQYF. Supplemented by reference TRBV7-6 and TRBJ2-7, the full variable domain reads GAGVSQSPRYKVTKRGQDVALRCDPISGHVSLYWYRQALGQGPEFLTYFNYEAQQDKSGLPNDRFSAERPEGSISTLTIQRTEQRDSAMYRCASSRPRDRGDDEQYFGPGTRLTVT.